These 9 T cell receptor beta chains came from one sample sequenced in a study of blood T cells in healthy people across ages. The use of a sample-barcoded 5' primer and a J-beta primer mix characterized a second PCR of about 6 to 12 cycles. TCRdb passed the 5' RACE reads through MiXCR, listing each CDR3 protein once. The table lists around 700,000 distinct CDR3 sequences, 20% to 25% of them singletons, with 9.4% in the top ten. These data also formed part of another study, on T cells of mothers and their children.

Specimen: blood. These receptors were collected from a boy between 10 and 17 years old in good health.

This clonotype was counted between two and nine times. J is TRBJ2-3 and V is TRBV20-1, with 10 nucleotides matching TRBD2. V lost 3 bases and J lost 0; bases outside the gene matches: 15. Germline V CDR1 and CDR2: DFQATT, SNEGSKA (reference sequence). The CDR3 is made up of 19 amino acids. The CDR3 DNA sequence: TGCAGTGCTAGCCGGGCTAGCGGGGGCCAAGGCACTAGCACAGATACGCAGTATTTT. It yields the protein CSASRASGGQGTSTDTQYF.

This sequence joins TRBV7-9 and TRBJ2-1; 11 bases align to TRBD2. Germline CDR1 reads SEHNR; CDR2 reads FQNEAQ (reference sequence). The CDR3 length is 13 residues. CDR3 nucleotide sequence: TGTGCTTCACGGCCTAGCGGGAGGTATGGGCAGTTCTTC. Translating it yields CASRPSGRYGQFF.

CDR3 in amino acids: CSVSGTGGSGANVLTF. The CDR3 bases are TGCAGCGTGTCCGGGACAGGGGGCTCTGGGGCCAACGTCCTGACTTTC. This sequence joins TRBV29-1 and TRBJ2-6, with TRBD1 identical over 11 bases. The J segment lost 0 bases and the V segment lost 6 bases, leaving 4 bases of the junction unmatched. Germline assignment: CDR1 SQVTM and CDR2 ANQGSEA. The CDR3 runs 16 residues.

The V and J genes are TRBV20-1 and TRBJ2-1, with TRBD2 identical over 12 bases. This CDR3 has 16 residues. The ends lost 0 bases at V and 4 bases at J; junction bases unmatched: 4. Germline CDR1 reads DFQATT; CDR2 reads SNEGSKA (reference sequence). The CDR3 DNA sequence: TGCAGTGCTAGAGATATCCTAGCGGGAGGGTACAATGAGCAGTTCTTC. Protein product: CSARDILAGGYNEQFF.

The CDR3 DNA reads TGTGCCGCGTCGGGGACCTACGAGCAGTACTTC. It translates to CAASGTYEQYF. V and J are TRBV28 and TRBJ2-7, with D possibly TRBD2 on 5 matching bases. The CDR3 has 11 residues. Trimming cost V 11 bases and J 2 bases, with 10 bases left between them. Germline V gene sequence: CDR1 MDHEN, CDR2 SYDVKM.

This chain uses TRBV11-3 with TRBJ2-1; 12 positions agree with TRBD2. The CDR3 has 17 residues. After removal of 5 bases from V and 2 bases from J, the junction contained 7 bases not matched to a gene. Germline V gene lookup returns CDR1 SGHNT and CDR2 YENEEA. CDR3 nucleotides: TGTGCCAGCAGCCCAAGGACTAGCGGGGCCCCCTACAATGAGCAGTTCTTC. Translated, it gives CASSPRTSGAPYNEQFF.

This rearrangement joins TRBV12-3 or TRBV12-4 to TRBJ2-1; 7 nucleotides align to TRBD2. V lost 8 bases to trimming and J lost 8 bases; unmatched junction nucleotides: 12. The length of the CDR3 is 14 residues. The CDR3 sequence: CASVLTGGVDEQFF. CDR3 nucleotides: TGTGCCAGCGTCTTAACGGGAGGAGTCGATGAGCAGTTCTTC.

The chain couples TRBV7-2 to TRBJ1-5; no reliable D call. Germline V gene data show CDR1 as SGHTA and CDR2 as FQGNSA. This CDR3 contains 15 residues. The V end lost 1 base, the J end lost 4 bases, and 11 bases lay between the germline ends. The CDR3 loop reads CASSLEEGLNQPQHF. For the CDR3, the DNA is TGTGCCAGCAGCTTAGAGGAAGGTTTGAATCAGCCCCAGCATTTT.

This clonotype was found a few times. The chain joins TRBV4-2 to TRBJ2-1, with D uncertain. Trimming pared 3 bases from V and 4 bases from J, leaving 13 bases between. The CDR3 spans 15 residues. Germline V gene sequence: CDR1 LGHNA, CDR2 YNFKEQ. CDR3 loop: CASSQVASEYNEQFF. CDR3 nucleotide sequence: TGTGCCAGCAGCCAGGTAGCCTCCGAATACAATGAGCAGTTCTTC.